A single sample gave rise to the 27 T cell receptor beta chains below, sequenced in a study of OX40 agonist ivuxolimab in advanced cancers. Libraries were built with the immunoSEQ multiplex PCR assay. The clones in this table, taken by TCRdb from immuneACCESS, are in-frame only. Not every clone is retained; where verified, under half of the shortfall comes from an unresolved V gene, and the cause of the rest is unknown. The sample yields about 36,000 clones; 70% to 85% were counted once. The ten largest clones add up to around a sixth of the sample. The material was CD4+ or CD8+ T cells sorted from blood, obtained in a trial of the OX40 agonist ivuxolimab. The receptors were sampled from an adult with an advanced solid tumor such as melanoma, head and neck, liver or kidney cancer.

This rearrangement joins TRBV29-1 to TRBJ2-3; D is uncertain. V was clipped by 4 bases and J by 6 bases, with 14 bases between them. The CDR3 has 13 amino acids. The germline V gene encodes CDR1 SQVTM and CDR2 ANQGSEA. The CDR3 nucleotides read TGCAGCGTTGGGGGTTCGCCTCGGGATACGCAGTATTTT. Translation: CSVGGSPRDTQYF.

This chain uses TRBV29-1 with TRBJ2-7; 7 bases map to TRBD2. The V gene's germline CDR1 is SQVTM and CDR2 ANQGSEA. The CDR3 sequence is 13 residues long. With V trimmed by 6 bases and J by 1 base, 6 bases remained unmatched. As DNA, the CDR3 is TGCAGCGTGTCGGGAGGCAGATCCTACGAGCAGTACTTC. Encoded protein: CSVSGGRSYEQYF.

The chain combines TRBV6-1 with TRBJ1-2; TRBD1 might be the D (6 bases). CDR1 is MNHNS, CDR2 SASEGT, per germline. The CDR3 runs 14 residues. Trimming took 1 base from V and 10 from J, leaving 16 bases between them. Here the CDR3 reads CASSEGGALLPYTF. CDR3 nucleotides: TGTGCCAGCAGTGAAGGGGGGGCCCTCCTGCCCTACACCTTC.

The J gene is TRBJ1-6, the V gene TRBV6-6; D ambiguous. Trimming removed 3 bases from V and 11 bases from J, with 14 bases in between. From germline, CDR1 is MNHNY and CDR2 SVGAGI (reference sequence). This CDR3 is 14 amino acids long. CDR3 protein: CASSYGEGLAPLHF. The CDR3 DNA is TGTGCCAGCAGTTATGGAGAGGGCTTGGCACCCCTCCACTTT.

This clone is medium-sized (0.01 to 0.1%) within its sample. This chain's CDR3 is CASGTDGYTF. The CDR3 DNA is TGTGCCAGCGGGACCGATGGCTACACCTTC. The rearrangement uses TRBV2 and TRBJ1-2, with a weak D call TRBD1 (5 bases). The CDR3 spans 10 residues. V lost 8 bases, J lost 6 bases, and 7 bases lay in between. The germline gives CDR1 SNHLY, CDR2 FYNNEI.

The J gene is TRBJ2-1, the V gene TRBV5-4; D is undetermined. V was pared by 0 bases and J by 7 bases, with 11 bases between. Per the germline V gene, CDR1 is SGHNT and CDR2 is YYREEE (reference sequence). CDR3 length: 14 residues. The CDR3 DNA reads as TGTGCCAGCAGCTTGGCCGGGCTCGGGAATGAGCAGTTCTTC. Translated, it gives CASSLAGLGNEQFF.

V is TRBV4-1 and J is TRBJ1-6, with D perhaps TRBD1 (5 bases). The V end lost 0 bases, the J end lost 9 bases, and 9 bases lay between the germline ends. Per germline, CDR1 MGHRA and CDR2 YSYEKL. The CDR3 is 14 residues long. CDR3 loop: CASSQDRVGSPLHF. The CDR3 DNA is TGCGCCAGCAGCCAAGACAGGGTGGGTTCACCCCTCCACTTT.

V usage is TRBV27 and J usage is TRBJ1-5, with D maybe TRBD1 (6 bases). The CDR3 has 14 residues. V was shortened by 5 bases and J by 6 bases, with 14 bases between the two germline ends. Germline loops: CDR1 MNHEY, CDR2 SMNVEV (reference sequence). This chain's CDR3 is CASSVQGVGQPQHF. For the CDR3, the DNA is TGTGCCAGCAGTGTACAGGGAGTAGGTCAGCCCCAGCATTTT.

The V gene is TRBV6-1, the J gene TRBJ2-1; D is unresolved. V dropped 6 bases and J dropped 4 bases, with 10 bases sitting between them. The germline V gene has CDR1 MNHNS and CDR2 SASEGT. The CDR3 extends over 13 amino acids. CDR3 bases: TGTGCCAGCAGGGCCAAGAGTTACAATGAGCAGTTCTTC. Translated, it gives CASRAKSYNEQFF.

The genes are TRBV27 and TRBJ2-7; 8 bases match TRBD2. This CDR3 comprises 16 residues. Germline V CDR1 and CDR2: MNHEY, SMNVEV (reference sequence). V lost 6 bases, J lost 6 bases, and 16 bases stayed unmatched. The CDR3: CASSTPGGYSSGEQYF. The DNA for the CDR3 is TGTGCCAGCAGCACACCGGGGGGGTACTCCTCGGGCGAGCAGTACTTC.

The chain recombines TRBV6-4 with TRBJ2-1; D might be TRBD1 (6 bases). The CDR3 extends over 14 amino acids. Between the trimmed V and J ends, which lost 4 bases and 5 bases, there was a span of 12 bases. The germline V gene encodes CDR1 MRHNA and CDR2 SNTAGT. In nucleotides, the CDR3 is TGTGCCAGCAGTGGGGACACAGCGCACAATGAGCAGTTCTTC. It encodes CASSGDTAHNEQFF.

The gene calls are TRBV9 and TRBJ2-2, with D hard to call. CDR1 and CDR2 (germline): SGDLS, YYNGEE. The V end was cut by 1 base, the J end by 8 bases, with 3 bases between. This CDR3 is 11 amino acids long. The CDR3 coding sequence is TGTGCCAGCAGCGTATTGGGGGAGCTGTTTTTT. The encoded protein is CASSVLGELFF.

The gene calls are TRBV7-6 and TRBJ2-3, with unresolved D. This CDR3 is 14 amino acids long. The V end lost 4 bases, the J end lost 4 bases, and 12 bases lay between the germline ends. The germline V gene has CDR1 SGHVS and CDR2 FNYEAQ. DNA for the CDR3: TGTGCCAGCAGCTCCGTCTTTTTGGCAGATACGCAGTATTTT. As protein: CASSSVFLADTQYF.

The chain is built from TRBV28 and TRBJ2-5, with D tentatively TRBD2 (7 bases). This CDR3 is 20 amino acids long. Trimming pared 5 bases from V and 3 bases from J, leaving 31 bases between. Germline CDR1 and CDR2: MDHEN and SYDVKM. CDR3 nucleotides: TGTGCCAGCAGTCCGGGGGTTTTTAGCGGGTCCCGGGGGGACAAAGAGACCCAGTACTTC. Amino acids: CASSPGVFSGSRGDKETQYF.

This rearrangement joins TRBV10-3 to TRBJ2-4, with unresolved D. This CDR3 has 13 amino acids. Germline assignment: CDR1 ENHRY and CDR2 SYGVKD. Between the trimmed V and J ends, which lost 5 bases and 5 bases, there was a span of 10 bases. CDR3 bases: TGTGCCATCAGTAGGCCGGCGGAAAACATTCAGTACTTC. Encoded protein: CAISRPAENIQYF.

The CDR3 region is CASSLLRGRETQYF. In nucleotides, the CDR3 is TGTGCCAGCAGTCTCCTCAGGGGGCGAGAGACCCAGTACTTC. The chain links TRBV27 to TRBJ2-5, with 8 bases fitting TRBD1. Germline CDR1 reads MNHEY; CDR2 reads SMNVEV (reference sequence). The CDR3 length is 14 residues. The junction had 6 bases not matched to a gene; V was cut back by 5 bases and J by 4 bases.

The rearrangement uses TRBV19 and TRBJ2-2; tentatively, D is TRBD1 (5 bases). With 8 bases removed from V and 1 base from J, the gap between germline ends came to 11 bases. The germline V gene encodes CDR1 LNHDA and CDR2 SQIVND (reference sequence). CDR3 size: 14 residues. CDR3 amino acids: CASCPQGNTGELFF. The CDR3 bases are TGTGCCAGTTGCCCTCAGGGGAACACCGGGGAGCTGTTTTTT.

This rearrangement joins TRBV29-1 to TRBJ2-3; 14 bases line up with TRBD2. Germline CDR1 SQVTM, CDR2 ANQGSEA. CDR3 size: 17 residues. The V and J ends lost 0 bases and 2 bases, in that order; junction bases with no gene match: 4. The chain's CDR3 is CSVEDGTSGGSTDTQYF. DNA for the CDR3: TGCAGCGTTGAAGACGGGACTAGCGGGGGTTCCACAGATACGCAGTATTTT.

The CDR3 DNA sequence: TGTGCCAGCGCCTATCTCAATGAGCAGTTCTTC. Encoded protein: CASAYLNEQFF. The rearrangement uses TRBV6-5 and TRBJ2-1; D unclear. Germline CDR1 and CDR2: MNHEY and SVGAGI. Trimming cost V 8 bases and J 6 bases, with 8 bases left between them. This CDR3 spans 11 amino acids.

As DNA, the CDR3 is TGTGCCAGCAGCTTAGAACTAGCGGGAGACGAGCAGTACTTC. Protein sequence: CASSLELAGDEQYF. V gene TRBV7-2 combines with J gene TRBJ2-7, with 11 bases matching TRBD2. V lost 1 base and J lost 5; bases outside the gene matches: 1. The CDR3 has 14 residues. Looked up from germline, CDR1 is SGHTA and CDR2 is FQGNSA. The full variable domain, completed using reference TRBV7-2 and TRBJ2-7, is GAGVSQSPSNKVTEKGKDVELRCDPISGHTALYWYRQSLGQGLEFLIYFQGNSAPDKSGLPSDRFSAERTGGSVSTLTIQRTQQEDSAVYLCASSLELAGDEQYFGPGTRLTVT.

As DNA, the CDR3 is TGTGCCAGTAGAGTATGGGATGAGCAGTTCTTC. This encodes CASRVWDEQFF. V is TRBV19 and J is TRBJ2-1; no firm D call. Germline lookup yields CDR1 LNHDA and CDR2 SQIVND (reference sequence). V was cut by 6 bases and J by 8 bases, with 8 bases left in between. The CDR3 extends over 11 amino acids. The full variable domain, completed using reference TRBV19 and TRBJ2-1, is DGGITQSPKYLFRKEGQNVTLSCEQNLNHDAMYWYRQDPGQGLRLIYYSQIVNDFQKGDIAEGYSVSREKKESFPLTVTSAQKNPTAFYLCASRVWDEQFFGPGTRLTVL.

The V gene is TRBV4-1, the J gene TRBJ2-2, with D hard to call. V was trimmed by 1 base and J by 1 base, leaving 7 bases between them. From germline, CDR1 is MGHRA and CDR2 YSYEKL. The CDR3 has 15 amino acids. The CDR3 sequence is CASSQGPRNTGELFF. The CDR3 DNA reads TGCGCCAGCAGCCAAGGTCCGAGGAACACCGGGGAGCTGTTTTTT.

The CDR3 region is CASSVPGQGGNDEQYF. CDR3 nucleotides: TGTGCCAGCAGCGTTCCGGGACAGGGCGGGAACGACGAGCAGTACTTC. This rearrangement joins TRBV7-2 to TRBJ2-7, with 9 bases matching TRBD1. Germline-derived CDR1 and CDR2 are SGHTA and FQGNSA. V lost 5 bases and J lost 5; bases outside the gene matches: 13. The CDR3 is made up of 16 amino acids.

The rearrangement joins TRBV9 to TRBJ2-7; TRBD1 agrees at 7 bases. Germline V gene sequence: CDR1 SGDLS, CDR2 YYNGEE. J was trimmed by 2 bases and V by 2 bases; bases with no gene match: 4. The CDR3 has 14 residues. DNA for the CDR3: TGTGCCAGCAGCGTGGGGGACAGTACCTACGAGCAGTACTTC. Amino acid sequence: CASSVGDSTYEQYF.

V gene TRBV27 combines with J gene TRBJ1-3, with D perhaps TRBD1 (5 bases). Germline values: CDR1 MNHEY, CDR2 SMNVEV (reference sequence). The CDR3 is made up of 16 amino acids. V was pared by 0 bases and J by 2 bases, with 11 bases between. CDR3 nucleotide sequence: TGTGCCAGCAGTTTATCGATTGGGGCAGCTGGAAACACCATATATTTT. It codes for CASSLSIGAAGNTIYF.

This clone appeared a single time. This chain joins TRBV11-3 and TRBJ2-1; D remains ambiguous. V shed 0 bases and J shed 10 bases, with 25 bases lying between them. From germline, CDR1 is SGHNT and CDR2 YENEEA. The CDR3 sequence is 18 residues long. CDR3 residues: CASSLDSRRYEGYYEQFF. Written as DNA, the CDR3 is TGTGCCAGCAGCTTAGATAGTCGGAGATACGAAGGGTATTACGAGCAGTTCTTC. The complete variable domain, with remaining parts taken from reference TRBV11-3 and TRBJ2-1, reads EAGVVQSPRYKIIEKKQPVAFWCNPISGHNTLYWYLQNLGQGPELLIRYENEEAVDDSQLPKDRFSAERLKGVDSTLKIQPAELGDSAVYLCASSLDSRRYEGYYEQFFGPGTRLTVL.

V usage is TRBV19 and J usage is TRBJ2-7; D gene ambiguous. V was clipped by 6 bases and J by 0 bases, with 3 bases between them. The CDR3 contains 11 residues. From germline, CDR1 is LNHDA and CDR2 SQIVND (reference sequence). Written as DNA, the CDR3 is TGTGCCAGTAGCAGCTCCTACGAGCAGTACTTC. Protein sequence: CASSSSYEQYF.